One and the same sample provided the 3 T cell receptor beta chains below, sequenced in a study of patients and donors after allogeneic stem cell transplantation. TCRdb ran MiXCR on the RT-PCR reads and lists one entry per CDR3 protein. The sample includes 150,000 to 250,000 distinct CDR3 sequences, around 41% seen only once; the top ten take around 35%. The sequencing sample was made of blood, either unsorted or a sorted T cell fraction (not recorded which). The source of these receptors is a human donor who was either an allogeneic HSCT recipient or a stem cell or donor lymphocyte infusion donor (not recorded which). It is not recorded whose cells these are; they may come from a transplant donor.

This rearrangement joins TRBV5-1 to TRBJ2-7, with D perhaps assigned TRBD1 or TRBD2 (5 bases each). The length of the CDR3 is 12 residues. Germline CDR1 is SGHRS and CDR2 is YFSETQ. V was cut by 1 base and J by 6 bases, with 8 bases left in between. The CDR3, as DNA: TGCGCCAGCAGCTTGACTAGGGGCGAGCAGTACTTC. As protein: CASSLTRGEQYF.

This clonotype appeared a few times. The rearrangement links TRBV7-2 to TRBJ1-1, with a possible D match to TRBD1 (5 bases). Looked up from germline, CDR1 is SGHTA and CDR2 is FQGNSA. There are 15 residues in the CDR3. The ends were cut back, 1 base at V and 6 bases at J, with 15 bases in the middle. The CDR3 nucleotides read TGTGCCAGCAGCTTAGGCTTGCTGGGGGAAGCTGAAGCTTTCTTT. Protein: CASSLGLLGEAEAFF.

The chain joins TRBV7-9 to TRBJ2-1; no clear D gene. Germline V gene lookup returns CDR1 SEHNR and CDR2 FQNEAQ (reference sequence). This CDR3 region has 13 residues. V lost 6 bases to trimming and J lost 4 bases, with 10 bases between them. CDR3 sequence reads: CASSPRIYNEQFF. CDR3 coding DNA: TGTGCCAGCAGTCCACGGATTTACAATGAGCAGTTCTTC. Full variable domain (missing parts from reference TRBV7-9 and TRBJ2-1): DTGVSQNPRHKITKRGQNVTFRCDPISEHNRLYWYRQTLGQGPEFLTYFQNEAQLEKSRLLSDRFSAERPKGSFSTLEIQRTEQGDSAMYLCASSPRIYNEQFFGPGTRLTVL.